A selection of T cell receptor beta chains follows, all from one sample in a study of Graves' ophthalmopathy and Graves' hyperthyroidism. From the multiplex PCR reads, TCRdb called clonotypes with MiXCR, one entry per CDR3 protein. The repertoire has 240,000 or so distinct CDR3 sequences, around 45% of them found once; the top ten carry around 43%. Sequenced material: peripheral blood. All receptors derive from an adult man with Graves' ophthalmopathy. Both conserved end residues are part of each CDR3.

cdr3_aa,v_call
CASSFGINYEQYF,TRBV12-3/TRBV12-4
CSVEWTGGGETQYF,TRBV29-1
CASSMAAYSNQPQHF,TRBV19
CATTAGTAGELFF,TRBV24-1
CSATSQGPNEKLFF,TRBV20-1
CATKAGQTSEAFF,TRBV24-1
CASSSRTSGRGKETQYF,TRBV12-3/TRBV12-4
CASSPTSRDEKLFF,TRBV12-3/TRBV12-4
CSATVTSVDEQYF,TRBV20-1
CAISEAPGRQETQYF,TRBV10-3
CASNSGGEETQYF,TRBV10-2
CASSLRTGSDVYSPLHF,TRBV9
CSATGEGAYQETQYF,TRBV20-1
CASSLDSSYDEQFF,TRBV7-9
CASSLYRDGYTF,TRBV3-1
CSVRAGPRETQYF,TRBV29-1
CASSLSGTASGSGNTIYF,TRBV5-1
CSASRDPLHF,TRBV20-1